Listed below are T cell receptor beta chains from one sample, sequenced in a study of blood T cell repertoires in COVID-19. This table comes from immunoSEQ multiplex PCR, and its TCRdb copy is limited to in-frame clones, with some not included. This table has around 250,000 clones, about four fifths appearing once. Sequences were obtained from peripheral blood. All receptors derive from a man over 45 with active or convalescent COVID-19. Both conserved end residues are trimmed from each CDR3. The order of the fields is V gene, clone size, J gene, CDR3 protein. Clone size appears in some rows only: once, few, many, or a class for an expanded clone.

v_call: TRBV11-3
clone_size: .
j_call: TRBJ2-2
cdr3_aa: ASTQTGFPGELF

v_call: TRBV24-1
clone_size: .
j_call: TRBJ1-2
cdr3_aa: ATSDANLNYGYT

v_call: TRBV6-1
clone_size: few
j_call: TRBJ2-5
cdr3_aa: ASSEAASGGQETQY

v_call: TRBV30
clone_size: .
j_call: TRBJ1-2
cdr3_aa: AWSVRTTNYGYT

v_call: TRBV18
clone_size: .
j_call: TRBJ1-3
cdr3_aa: ASSPPKGEESGNTIY

v_call: TRBV10-3
clone_size: once
j_call: TRBJ1-2
cdr3_aa: AIRDRADGYT

v_call: TRBV20-1
clone_size: .
j_call: TRBJ2-3
cdr3_aa: SARAADTQY

v_call: TRBV29-1
clone_size: .
j_call: TRBJ2-7
cdr3_aa: SVEDQLGRGGEQY

v_call: TRBV11-3
clone_size: .
j_call: TRBJ2-7
cdr3_aa: ASSFQGRQY

v_call: TRBV5-3
clone_size: .
j_call: TRBJ2-2
cdr3_aa: ARSLGPGQVNTGELF

v_call: TRBV2
clone_size: few
j_call: TRBJ1-6
cdr3_aa: ASSHGTGVGSPNSPLH

v_call: TRBV2
clone_size: .
j_call: TRBJ1-5
cdr3_aa: ASSDRTGGGQPQH

v_call: TRBV2
clone_size: once
j_call: TRBJ1-1
cdr3_aa: ASPVGVEAF

v_call: TRBV3-1/TRBV3-2
clone_size: .
j_call: TRBJ1-1
cdr3_aa: ARSRGGETEAF

v_call: TRBV19
clone_size: once
j_call: TRBJ1-1
cdr3_aa: ASSKNRGRPEAF

v_call: TRBV9
clone_size: .
j_call: TRBJ1-6
cdr3_aa: ASSVRGLRDSPLH

v_call: TRBV18
clone_size: .
j_call: TRBJ2-7
cdr3_aa: ASSQGLAGTYEQY

v_call: TRBV9
clone_size: .
j_call: TRBJ2-2
cdr3_aa: ASEGVANTGELF

v_call: TRBV12-5
clone_size: .
j_call: TRBJ1-1
cdr3_aa: ASGLGQANTEAF

v_call: TRBV18
clone_size: .
j_call: TRBJ1-3
cdr3_aa: ASSPPERAGNTIY

v_call: TRBV30
clone_size: .
j_call: TRBJ2-2
cdr3_aa: AWSTPDSFGELF

v_call: TRBV27
clone_size: .
j_call: TRBJ2-3
cdr3_aa: ASSYLPGSGGLDTQY